Listed below are T cell receptor beta chains from one sample, sequenced in a study of blood T cell repertoires in COVID-19. The method was immunoSEQ multiplex PCR; TCRdb's version includes in-frame clones alone and lacks a portion of them. The table has a few hundred thousand clones, 80% to 85% seen once; the top ten hold approximately 6.5%. Material: PBMCs or T cells enriched from blood (not recorded which). These receptors all come from a woman aged 40 to 50 who had recovered from COVID-19. Both conserved end residues are part of each CDR3. D genes are given only for firm matches. Part of the rows lack a size; the others show once, few, many or a class for expanded clones.

j_call: TRBJ1-4; d_call: NA; clone_size: NA; v_call: TRBV9; cdr3_aa: CASSPGGGSGEKLFF; cdr3_nt: TGTGCCAGCAGCCCGGGCGGAGGGTCGGGTGAAAAACTGTTTTTT
j_call: TRBJ2-1; d_call: TRBD1; clone_size: NA; v_call: TRBV2; cdr3_aa: CASQPFGTVYNEQFF; cdr3_nt: TGTGCCAGCCAGCCCTTCGGGACAGTGTACAATGAGCAGTTCTTC
j_call: TRBJ2-7; d_call: TRBD2; clone_size: NA; v_call: TRBV5-4; cdr3_aa: CASSLRTPTSAFSYEQYF; cdr3_nt: TGTGCCAGCAGCCTCCGAACACCAACTAGCGCCTTCTCCTACGAGCAGTACTTC
j_call: TRBJ2-1; d_call: NA; clone_size: NA; v_call: TRBV3-1/TRBV3-2; cdr3_aa: CASSQQGGANEQFF; cdr3_nt: TGTGCCAGCAGCCAACAGGGTGGGGCGAATGAGCAGTTCTTC
j_call: TRBJ1-1; d_call: TRBD1; clone_size: NA; v_call: TRBV30; cdr3_aa: CAWCRQGGTEAFF; cdr3_nt: TGTGCCTGGTGCCGACAGGGGGGCACTGAAGCTTTCTTT
j_call: TRBJ2-4; d_call: NA; clone_size: NA; v_call: TRBV29-1; cdr3_aa: CSVEGRNIQYF; cdr3_nt: TGCAGCGTTGAAGGCAGGAACATTCAGTACTTC
j_call: TRBJ2-3; d_call: TRBD2; clone_size: NA; v_call: TRBV5-4; cdr3_aa: CASSLVLGGGSTDTQYF; cdr3_nt: TGTGCCAGCAGCTTGGTTCTCGGGGGAGGGAGCACAGATACGCAGTATTTT
j_call: TRBJ1-1; d_call: NA; clone_size: NA; v_call: TRBV7-2; cdr3_aa: CASSLGAQFTEAFF; cdr3_nt: TGTGCCAGCAGCTTAGGGGCACAGTTCACTGAAGCTTTCTTT
j_call: TRBJ2-7; d_call: TRBD2; clone_size: NA; v_call: TRBV7-9; cdr3_aa: CASSRSGNTYEQYF; cdr3_nt: TGTGCCAGCAGCCGTAGCGGGAACACCTACGAGCAGTACTTC
j_call: TRBJ2-7; d_call: TRBD2; clone_size: NA; v_call: TRBV9; cdr3_aa: CASSGTSGIPGTYEQYF; cdr3_nt: TGTGCCAGCAGCGGGACTAGCGGGATCCCTGGGACCTACGAGCAGTACTTC
j_call: TRBJ2-7; d_call: TRBD2; clone_size: NA; v_call: TRBV7-2; cdr3_aa: CASSWGTSGGYEQYF; cdr3_nt: TGTGCCAGCAGCTGGGGGACTAGCGGGGGCTACGAGCAGTACTTC
j_call: TRBJ2-6; d_call: NA; clone_size: NA; v_call: TRBV28; cdr3_aa: CASSLPSGTLTF; cdr3_nt: TGTGCCAGCAGCCTCCCCTCGGGGACACTGACTTTC
j_call: TRBJ2-1; d_call: TRBD2; clone_size: NA; v_call: TRBV25-1; cdr3_aa: CASSVAGGNNEQFF; cdr3_nt: TGTGCCAGCAGTGTAGCGGGGGGAAACAATGAGCAGTTCTTC
j_call: TRBJ1-6; d_call: TRBD1; clone_size: NA; v_call: TRBV10-2; cdr3_aa: CASLGTGYSPLHF; cdr3_nt: TGCGCCAGCCTTGGGACAGGATACTCACCCCTCCACTTT
j_call: TRBJ2-5; d_call: NA; clone_size: NA; v_call: TRBV30; cdr3_aa: CAGTRTPRETQYF; cdr3_nt: TGTGCCGGGACACGGACACCCCGAGAGACCCAGTACTTC
j_call: TRBJ2-7; d_call: TRBD2; clone_size: NA; v_call: TRBV5-1; cdr3_aa: CASSLLPGLATTSYEQYF; cdr3_nt: TGCGCCAGCAGCTTACTTCCGGGACTAGCGACAACCTCCTACGAGCAGTACTTC
j_call: TRBJ2-2; d_call: NA; clone_size: once; v_call: TRBV6-1; cdr3_aa: CASSDGGNTGELFF; cdr3_nt: TGTGCCAGCAGTGACGGGGGGAACACCGGGGAGCTGTTTTTT
j_call: TRBJ2-5; d_call: TRBD1; clone_size: NA; v_call: TRBV7-9; cdr3_aa: CASSARTGGLETQYF; cdr3_nt: TGTGCCAGCAGCGCCCGGACAGGAGGATTGGAGACCCAGTACTTC
j_call: TRBJ2-3; d_call: TRBD1; clone_size: NA; v_call: TRBV19; cdr3_aa: CASSETGVPDTQYF; cdr3_nt: TGTGCCAGTAGTGAGACAGGGGTCCCCGATACGCAGTATTTT
j_call: TRBJ1-5; d_call: TRBD1; clone_size: NA; v_call: TRBV19; cdr3_aa: CASREGQGRQPQHF; cdr3_nt: TGTGCCAGTAGGGAAGGACAGGGGCGCCAGCCCCAGCATTTT
j_call: TRBJ1-3; d_call: TRBD1; clone_size: NA; v_call: TRBV3-1/TRBV3-2; cdr3_aa: CASSHHDRVGNTIYF; cdr3_nt: TGTGCCAGCAGCCACCACGACAGGGTCGGAAACACCATATATTTT
j_call: TRBJ1-1; d_call: TRBD1; clone_size: few; v_call: TRBV10-3; cdr3_aa: CAISEAGGVAEAFF; cdr3_nt: TGTGCCATCAGTGAGGCAGGGGGCGTCGCTGAAGCTTTCTTT
j_call: TRBJ1-5; d_call: NA; clone_size: NA; v_call: TRBV24-1; cdr3_aa: CATSDRTGPNQPQHF; cdr3_nt: TGTGCCACCAGTGACCGAACAGGGCCCAATCAGCCCCAGCATTTT
j_call: TRBJ1-1; d_call: TRBD1; clone_size: NA; v_call: TRBV28; cdr3_aa: CASSSQGWDTEAFF; cdr3_nt: TGTGCCAGCAGTTCACAGGGGTGGGATACTGAAGCTTTCTTT
j_call: TRBJ2-7; d_call: NA; clone_size: NA; v_call: TRBV11-2; cdr3_aa: CASSFLQGVGQYF; cdr3_nt: TGTGCCAGCAGCTTCCTACAGGGAGTCGGGCAGTACTTC
j_call: TRBJ2-7; d_call: TRBD2; clone_size: NA; v_call: TRBV3-1/TRBV3-2; cdr3_aa: CASSRTGTSGDYEQYF; cdr3_nt: TGTGCCAGCAGCCGGACCGGGACTAGCGGGGATTACGAGCAGTACTTC
j_call: TRBJ2-2; d_call: TRBD2; clone_size: NA; v_call: TRBV2; cdr3_aa: CASMASGAGTGELFF; cdr3_nt: TGTGCCAGCATGGCTAGCGGGGCGGGTACCGGGGAGCTGTTTTTT
j_call: TRBJ2-3; d_call: TRBD2; clone_size: few; v_call: TRBV18; cdr3_aa: CASSPLRTSGSSTDTQYF; cdr3_nt: TGTGCCAGCTCACCACTACGGACTAGCGGGAGTAGCACAGATACGCAGTATTTT
j_call: TRBJ2-3; d_call: NA; clone_size: NA; v_call: TRBV4-2; cdr3_aa: CASSHRGQTTDTQYF; cdr3_nt: TGTGCCAGCAGCCATCGTGGACAGACCACAGATACGCAGTATTTT
j_call: TRBJ2-7; d_call: NA; clone_size: once; v_call: TRBV6-1; cdr3_aa: CASSEAGRDRPYEQYF; cdr3_nt: TGTGCCAGCAGTGAAGCGGGCAGAGATAGGCCCTACGAGCAGTACTTC
j_call: TRBJ1-2; d_call: TRBD1; clone_size: NA; v_call: TRBV7-9; cdr3_aa: CASSSPGQGSVNYGYTF; cdr3_nt: TGTGCCAGCAGCTCGCCGGGACAGGGTTCGGTGAACTATGGCTACACCTTC
j_call: TRBJ1-3; d_call: NA; clone_size: once; v_call: TRBV18; cdr3_aa: CASSPGLGSGNTIYF; cdr3_nt: TGTGCCAGCTCACCAGGACTGGGCTCTGGAAACACCATATATTTT
j_call: TRBJ2-2; d_call: TRBD2; clone_size: NA; v_call: TRBV18; cdr3_aa: CASSARTSGRIGELFF; cdr3_nt: TGTGCCAGCTCAGCTAGGACTAGCGGGAGAATCGGGGAGCTGTTTTTT
j_call: TRBJ2-5; d_call: TRBD2; clone_size: NA; v_call: TRBV7-9; cdr3_aa: CASSYLAGAGETQYF; cdr3_nt: TGTGCCAGCAGCTATCTAGCGGGAGCGGGGGAGACCCAGTACTTC
j_call: TRBJ2-7; d_call: TRBD1; clone_size: NA; v_call: TRBV11-1; cdr3_aa: CASSLTITGDEQYF; cdr3_nt: TGTGCCAGCAGCTTAACAATAACAGGGGACGAGCAGTACTTC
j_call: TRBJ2-3; d_call: NA; clone_size: once; v_call: TRBV10-3; cdr3_aa: CAISEARGTDTQYF; cdr3_nt: TGTGCCATCAGTGAGGCGAGAGGGACAGATACGCAGTATTTT
j_call: TRBJ2-2; d_call: NA; clone_size: once; v_call: TRBV5-1; cdr3_aa: CASSLAGADTGELFF; cdr3_nt: TGCGCCAGCAGCTTGGCAGGGGCGGACACCGGGGAGCTGTTTTTT
j_call: TRBJ2-1; d_call: TRBD2; clone_size: few; v_call: TRBV4-1; cdr3_aa: CASSLGLAGVGNEQFF; cdr3_nt: TGCGCCAGCAGCCTGGGACTAGCGGGAGTCGGGAATGAGCAGTTCTTC
j_call: TRBJ1-2; d_call: NA; clone_size: NA; v_call: TRBV7-9; cdr3_aa: CASSFGGNPANYGYTF; cdr3_nt: TGTGCCAGCAGCTTTGGCGGGAATCCTGCTAACTATGGCTACACCTTC
j_call: TRBJ2-1; d_call: TRBD2; clone_size: NA; v_call: TRBV5-1; cdr3_aa: CASSYLAGGPNEQFF; cdr3_nt: TGCGCCAGCAGCTACCTAGCGGGAGGCCCCAATGAGCAGTTCTTC
j_call: TRBJ2-3; d_call: NA; clone_size: NA; v_call: TRBV5-1; cdr3_aa: CASSLAQGGGTDTQYF; cdr3_nt: TGCGCCAGCAGCTTGGCCCAGGGTGGGGGCACAGATACGCAGTATTTT
j_call: TRBJ2-3; d_call: TRBD2; clone_size: NA; v_call: TRBV30; cdr3_aa: CAWRLAGVNTDTQYF; cdr3_nt: TGTGCCTGGAGATTAGCGGGAGTGAATACAGATACGCAGTATTTT
j_call: TRBJ1-2; d_call: TRBD1; clone_size: NA; v_call: TRBV28; cdr3_aa: CASSSHDRGASGYTF; cdr3_nt: TGTGCCAGCAGTTCACACGACAGGGGAGCTAGTGGCTACACCTTC
j_call: TRBJ1-1; d_call: NA; clone_size: NA; v_call: TRBV3-1/TRBV3-2; cdr3_aa: CASSPHGTPNTEAFF; cdr3_nt: TGTGCCAGCAGCCCACACGGGACACCGAACACTGAAGCTTTCTTT
j_call: TRBJ2-5; d_call: NA; clone_size: once; v_call: TRBV7-2; cdr3_aa: CASKSTGPTQTQYF; cdr3_nt: TGTGCCAGCAAATCAACAGGACCGACACAGACCCAGTACTTC
j_call: TRBJ2-2; d_call: TRBD2; clone_size: NA; v_call: TRBV4-1; cdr3_aa: CASSLVPLAGGHGGELFF; cdr3_nt: TGCGCCAGCAGCCTTGTCCCACTAGCGGGAGGGCATGGAGGGGAGCTGTTTTTT
j_call: TRBJ1-5; d_call: TRBD1; clone_size: NA; v_call: TRBV27; cdr3_aa: CASSLRDRAQPQHF; cdr3_nt: TGTGCCAGCAGCCTGAGAGACAGGGCTCAGCCCCAGCATTTT
j_call: TRBJ2-2; d_call: TRBD1; clone_size: NA; v_call: TRBV5-1; cdr3_aa: CASSVQGAGTGELFF; cdr3_nt: TGCGCCAGCAGCGTACAGGGGGCCGGTACCGGGGAGCTGTTTTTT
j_call: TRBJ1-2; d_call: TRBD1; clone_size: NA; v_call: TRBV27; cdr3_aa: CASSSQGAGGYTF; cdr3_nt: TGTGCCAGCAGTTCACAGGGGGCAGGTGGCTACACCTTC
j_call: TRBJ2-4; d_call: TRBD2; clone_size: few; v_call: TRBV5-6; cdr3_aa: CASSFRREGGMAAKNIQYF; cdr3_nt: TGTGCCAGCAGCTTTCGGCGGGAGGGTGGAATGGCAGCCAAAAACATTCAGTACTTC
j_call: TRBJ2-1; d_call: TRBD2; clone_size: NA; v_call: TRBV11-3; cdr3_aa: CASSSFGLAGGWSYNEQFF; cdr3_nt: TGTGCCAGCAGCTCATTCGGACTAGCGGGAGGCTGGTCCTACAATGAGCAGTTCTTC
j_call: TRBJ2-5; d_call: NA; clone_size: NA; v_call: TRBV21-1; cdr3_aa: CASSKGTEKETQYF; cdr3_nt: TGTGCCAGCAGCAAAGGGACAGAGAAAGAGACCCAGTACTTC
j_call: TRBJ2-2; d_call: NA; clone_size: NA; v_call: TRBV9; cdr3_aa: CASSGPGVPTGELFF; cdr3_nt: TGTGCCAGCAGCGGACCGGGGGTCCCCACCGGGGAGCTGTTTTTT
j_call: TRBJ1-1; d_call: TRBD1; clone_size: NA; v_call: TRBV18; cdr3_aa: CASSDGQGGTGTEAFF; cdr3_nt: TGTGCCAGCTCAGATGGACAGGGAGGTACGGGCACTGAAGCTTTCTTT
j_call: TRBJ2-3; d_call: TRBD2; clone_size: NA; v_call: TRBV3-1/TRBV3-2; cdr3_aa: CASSQDWTSGNTQYF; cdr3_nt: TGTGCCAGCAGCCAAGATTGGACTAGCGGGAATACGCAGTATTTT